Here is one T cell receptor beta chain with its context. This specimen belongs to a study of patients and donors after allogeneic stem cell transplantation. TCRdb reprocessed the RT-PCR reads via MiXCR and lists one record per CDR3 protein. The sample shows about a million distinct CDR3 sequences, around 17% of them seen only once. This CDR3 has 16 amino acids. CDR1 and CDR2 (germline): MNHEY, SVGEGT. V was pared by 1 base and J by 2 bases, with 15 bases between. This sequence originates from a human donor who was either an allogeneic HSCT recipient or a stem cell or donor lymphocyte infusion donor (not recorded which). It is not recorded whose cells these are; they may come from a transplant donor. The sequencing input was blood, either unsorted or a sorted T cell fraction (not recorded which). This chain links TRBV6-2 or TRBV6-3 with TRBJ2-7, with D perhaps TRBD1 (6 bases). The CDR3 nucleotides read TGTGCCAGCAGTTACTGGGTTACAGGGAAGACCTACGAGCAGTACTTC. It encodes CASSYWVTGKTYEQYF.